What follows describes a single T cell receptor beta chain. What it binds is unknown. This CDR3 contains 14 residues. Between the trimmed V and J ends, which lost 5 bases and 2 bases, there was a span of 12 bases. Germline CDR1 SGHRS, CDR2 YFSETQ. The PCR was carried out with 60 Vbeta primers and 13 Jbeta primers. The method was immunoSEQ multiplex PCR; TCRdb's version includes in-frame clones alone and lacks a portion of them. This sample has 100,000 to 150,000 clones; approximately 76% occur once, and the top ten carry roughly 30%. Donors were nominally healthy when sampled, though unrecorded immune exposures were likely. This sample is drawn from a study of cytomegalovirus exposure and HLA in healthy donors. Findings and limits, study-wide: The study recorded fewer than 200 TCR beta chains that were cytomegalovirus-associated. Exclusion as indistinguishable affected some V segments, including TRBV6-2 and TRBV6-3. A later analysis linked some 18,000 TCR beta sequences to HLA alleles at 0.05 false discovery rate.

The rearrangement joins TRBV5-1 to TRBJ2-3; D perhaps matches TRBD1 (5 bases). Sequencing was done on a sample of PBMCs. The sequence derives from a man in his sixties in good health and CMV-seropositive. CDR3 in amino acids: CASRLTGNTDTQYF. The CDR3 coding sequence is TGCGCCAGCAGATTAACAGGTAACACAGATACGCAGTATTTT.